This T cell receptor (beta chain) appears in the sequencing data of a study of T cell changes during pregnancy in multiple sclerosis. To note about this clone: The sample contains more than one DNA sequence encoding this CDR3.

Deletions cut 4 bases from V and 6 bases from J, with 9 bases between. The germline V gene encodes CDR1 ENHRY and CDR2 SYGVKD. CDR3 size: 13 residues. Clones were sequenced by immunoSEQ multiplex PCR, and TCRdb holds only the in-frame ones, with some missing. Altogether about 71,000 clones are present, around nine tenths being singletons, with the ten largest covering over 1%. The chain links TRBV10-3 to TRBJ1-4; the D gene is possibly TRBD1 (5 bases). The source material was peripheral blood, sampled in the third trimester of pregnancy. This TCR derives from a female donor with multiple sclerosis, enrolled in a pregnancy study. Here the CDR3 reads CAISGGVDEKLFF. As DNA, the CDR3 is TGTGCCATCAGTGGGGGGGTGGATGAAAAACTGTTTTTT.